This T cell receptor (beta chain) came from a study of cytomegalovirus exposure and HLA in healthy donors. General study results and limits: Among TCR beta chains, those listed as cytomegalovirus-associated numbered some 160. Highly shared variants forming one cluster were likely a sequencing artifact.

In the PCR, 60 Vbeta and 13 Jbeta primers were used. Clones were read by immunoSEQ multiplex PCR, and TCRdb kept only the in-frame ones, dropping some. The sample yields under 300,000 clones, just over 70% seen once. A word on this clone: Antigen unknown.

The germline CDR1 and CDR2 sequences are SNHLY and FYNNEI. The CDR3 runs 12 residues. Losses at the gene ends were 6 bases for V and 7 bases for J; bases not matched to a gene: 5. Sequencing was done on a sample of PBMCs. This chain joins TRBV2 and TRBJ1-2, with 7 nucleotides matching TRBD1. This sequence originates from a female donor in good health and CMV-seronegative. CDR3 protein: CASSPDRTGYTF. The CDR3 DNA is TGTGCCAGCAGCCCGGACAGGACTGGCTACACCTTC.